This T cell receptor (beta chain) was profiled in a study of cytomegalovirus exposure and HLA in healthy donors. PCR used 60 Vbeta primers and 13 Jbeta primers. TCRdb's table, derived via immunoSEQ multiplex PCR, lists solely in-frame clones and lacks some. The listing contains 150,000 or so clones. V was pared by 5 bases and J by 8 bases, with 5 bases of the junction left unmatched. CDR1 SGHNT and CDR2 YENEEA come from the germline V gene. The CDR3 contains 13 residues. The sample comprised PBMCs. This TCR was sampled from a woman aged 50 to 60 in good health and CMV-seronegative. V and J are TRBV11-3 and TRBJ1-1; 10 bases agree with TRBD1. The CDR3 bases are TGTGCCAGCAGCCCTGGGACAGGGGAAGAAGCTTTCTTT. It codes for CASSPGTGEEAFF.